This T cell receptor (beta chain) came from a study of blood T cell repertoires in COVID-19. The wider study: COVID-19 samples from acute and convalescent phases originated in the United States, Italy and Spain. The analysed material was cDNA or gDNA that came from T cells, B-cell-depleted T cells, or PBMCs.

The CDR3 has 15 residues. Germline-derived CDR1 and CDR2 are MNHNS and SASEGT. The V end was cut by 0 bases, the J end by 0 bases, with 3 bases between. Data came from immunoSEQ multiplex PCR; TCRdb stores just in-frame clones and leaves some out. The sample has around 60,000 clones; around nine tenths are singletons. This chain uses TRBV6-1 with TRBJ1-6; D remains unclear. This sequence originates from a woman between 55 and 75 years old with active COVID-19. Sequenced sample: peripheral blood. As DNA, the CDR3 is TGTGCCAGCAGTGAAGCGAGCTCCTATAATTCACCCCTCCACTTT. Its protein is CASSEASSYNSPLHF.